A few counts support the clone carrying this T cell receptor (beta chain). The sample belongs to a study of T-cell reconstitution after alpha-beta-depleted transplantation in children. The ends lost 1 base at V and 4 bases at J; junction bases unmatched: 5. Germline CDR1 SGHRS, CDR2 YFSETQ. CDR3 size: 15 residues. TCRbeta library construction was performed incorporating unique molecular identifiers. TCRdb reanalysed the PCR reads using MiXCR and keeps one entry per CDR3 protein. The repertoire has fewer than 550,000 distinct CDR3 sequences, 9.5% to 12% of them found once; the top ten carry approximately 15%.

The sequencing used PBMCs, mostly from graft donor cells, collected 180 days after TCRalphabeta/CD19-depleted stem cell transplant. V is TRBV5-1 and J is TRBJ2-1; 7 nucleotides agree with TRBD2. The sequence was obtained from a female patient between 2 and 15 years old who had a stem cell transplant for aplastic anemia, so the T cells may come from the graft donor. DNA for the CDR3: TGCGCCAGCAGCTTGACGTCTAGCGGATACAATGAGCAGTTCTTC. It translates to CASSLTSSGYNEQFF.